This T cell receptor (beta chain) was profiled in a study of blood T cells in healthy people across ages. Across the study: Template switching recovered approximately one barcoded beta molecule for every two T cells. Study results and limitations: It was the long-lived donors that had more naive CD4+ cells and higher diversity than aged donors. Percentage of naive T cells showed a strong correlation with TCR beta diversity.

Of note for this clonotype: Antigen: not known.

There are 16 residues in the CDR3. V gave up 2 bases and J gave up 9 bases; unmatched junction bases: 10. Germline V CDR1 and CDR2: SGHRS, YFSETQ. A second about 6 to 11 cycle PCR used barcoded and J-beta primers. Every cDNA was tagged by a template-switch adaptor with 12 random nucleotides. TCRdb analysed the 5' RACE reads with MiXCR anew, one entry per CDR3 protein. The table lists about 1.7 million distinct CDR3 sequences, 28% of them singletons. Sequenced input: blood. This TCR was recovered from a young woman in good health. The chain couples TRBV5-1 to TRBJ2-1, with 11 bases lining up with TRBD2. The CDR3 loop is CASSFPSSGGPGEQFF. CDR3 bases: TGCGCCAGCAGCTTTCCTTCTAGCGGGGGGCCGGGTGAGCAGTTCTTC.